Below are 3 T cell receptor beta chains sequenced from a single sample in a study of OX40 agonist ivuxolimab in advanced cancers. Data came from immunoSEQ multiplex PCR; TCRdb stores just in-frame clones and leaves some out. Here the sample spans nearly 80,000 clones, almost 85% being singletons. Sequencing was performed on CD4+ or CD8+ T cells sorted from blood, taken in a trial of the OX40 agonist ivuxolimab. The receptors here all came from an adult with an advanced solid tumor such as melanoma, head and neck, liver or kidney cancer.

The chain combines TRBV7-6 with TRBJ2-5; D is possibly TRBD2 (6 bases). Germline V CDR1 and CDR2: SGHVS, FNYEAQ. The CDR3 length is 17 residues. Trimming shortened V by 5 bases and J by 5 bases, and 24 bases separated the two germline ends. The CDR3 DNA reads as TGTGCCAGCAGCCCTGGGGTTTTTGCGGGATCAGGCGAGACCCAGTACTTC. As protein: CASSPGVFAGSGETQYF.

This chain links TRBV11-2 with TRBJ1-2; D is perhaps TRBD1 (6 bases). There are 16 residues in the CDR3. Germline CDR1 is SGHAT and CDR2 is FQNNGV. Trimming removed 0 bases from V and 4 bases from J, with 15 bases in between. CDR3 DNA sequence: TGTGCCAGCAGCTTAGATCGGGCAGGGGCAGGCTATGGCTACACCTTC. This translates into CASSLDRAGAGYGYTF. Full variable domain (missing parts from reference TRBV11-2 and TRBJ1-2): EAGVAQSPRYKIIEKRQSVAFWCNPISGHATLYWYQQILGQGPKLLIQFQNNGVVDDSQLPKDRFSAERLKGVDSTLKIQPAKLEDSAVYLCASSLDRAGAGYGYTFGSGTRLTVV.

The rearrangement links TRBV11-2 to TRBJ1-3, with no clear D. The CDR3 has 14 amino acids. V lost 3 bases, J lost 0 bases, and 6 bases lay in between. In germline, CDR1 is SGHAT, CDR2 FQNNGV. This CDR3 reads CASSFGPSGNTIYF. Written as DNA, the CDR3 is TGTGCCAGCAGCTTCGGCCCCTCTGGAAACACCATATATTTT.